This TCR beta chain emerged from a study of human T cells and chemical hapten exposure. Study summary: Patients, largely female, had alopecia areata, totalis or universalis. Study results and limitations: TCRs exceeding 1 in 1000 frequency stayed unchanged with DPC sensitization.

CDR3 length equals 11 residues. From germline, CDR1 is SEHNR and CDR2 FQNEAQ (reference sequence). The V and J ends lost 3 bases and 7 bases respectively, with 6 bases between them. The time point: patch test 1, 2 weeks after DPC sensitization. The treatment here: therapeutic diphenylcyclopropenone sensitization with weekly scalp DPC. Donors, patients with alopecia ranging from 18 to 70 years old and judged suitable for DPC, provided samples. TCRdb reanalysed the RACE reads using MiXCR and keeps one entry per CDR3 protein. The table lists around 74,000 distinct CDR3 sequences, approximately 35% of them singletons. Points on this clonotype: Antigen unknown.

The chain employs TRBV7-9 and TRBJ2-5; the D is unclear. The source material was whole blood, sampled in connection with sensitization to the hapten diphenylcyclopropenone (DPC). This clonotype originated in a man aged 40-55 years with alopecia areata. Some clones in this sample may be carry-over from other donors' samples. Written as DNA, the CDR3 is TGTGCCAGCAGCTTGCAGAGGACCCAGTACTTC. Translation gives CASSLQRTQYF.